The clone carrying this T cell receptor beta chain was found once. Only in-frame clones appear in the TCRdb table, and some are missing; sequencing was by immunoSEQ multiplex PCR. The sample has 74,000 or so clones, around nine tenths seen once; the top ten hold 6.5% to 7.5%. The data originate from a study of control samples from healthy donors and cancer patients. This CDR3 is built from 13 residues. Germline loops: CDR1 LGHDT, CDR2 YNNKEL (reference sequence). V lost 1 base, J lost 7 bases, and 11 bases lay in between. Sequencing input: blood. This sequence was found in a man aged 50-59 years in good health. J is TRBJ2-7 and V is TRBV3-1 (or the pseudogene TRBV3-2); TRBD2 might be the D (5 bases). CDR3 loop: CASSQVIRGEQYF. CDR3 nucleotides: TGTGCCAGCAGCCAAGTCATACGAGGGGAGCAGTACTTC.